This T cell receptor beta chain was captured by sequencing in a study of T cell responses to AZD1222 COVID-19 vaccine. The repertoire was sequenced with immunoSEQ multiplex PCR; TCRdb's copy has only in-frame clones and lacks some. In the table there are fewer than 90,000 clones, roughly 84% of which are singletons. The study, taken as a whole, reports: Vaccine-associated CD4 TCRs spanned spike, dominant at 160-218 and 743-854. The study found Spike-specific TCR breadth and depth rose after two AZD1222 doses.

As for this clone: Its matching antigen is unknown.

With 2 bases removed from V and 1 base from J, the gap between germline ends came to 6 bases. Germline V CDR1 and CDR2: SGHNT, YYREEE (reference sequence). There are 13 residues in the CDR3. The sample was peripheral blood, taken on day 0 of AZD1222 vaccination. The origin of this receptor is an adult in good health. V usage is TRBV5-4 and J usage is TRBJ1-2, with a tentative D call TRBD1 (6 bases). CDR3 nucleotides: TGTGCCAGCAGCTTACAGGGTAACTATGGCTACACCTTC. Translation gives CASSLQGNYGYTF.